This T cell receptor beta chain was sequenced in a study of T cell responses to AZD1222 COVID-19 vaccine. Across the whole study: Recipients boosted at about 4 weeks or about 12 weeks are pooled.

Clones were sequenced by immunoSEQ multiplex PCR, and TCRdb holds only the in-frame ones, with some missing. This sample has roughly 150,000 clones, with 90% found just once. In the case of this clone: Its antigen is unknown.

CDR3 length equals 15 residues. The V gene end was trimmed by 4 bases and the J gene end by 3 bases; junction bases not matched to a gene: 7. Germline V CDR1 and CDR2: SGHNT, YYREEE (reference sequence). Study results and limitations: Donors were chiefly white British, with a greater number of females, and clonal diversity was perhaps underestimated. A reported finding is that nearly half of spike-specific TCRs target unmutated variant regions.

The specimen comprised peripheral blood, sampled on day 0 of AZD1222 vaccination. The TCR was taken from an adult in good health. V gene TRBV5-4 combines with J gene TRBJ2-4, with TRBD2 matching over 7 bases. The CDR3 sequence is CASSIGRGSKNIQYF. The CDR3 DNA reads TGTGCCAGCAGCATAGGGAGGGGCAGCAAAAACATTCAGTACTTC.